This TCR beta chain was captured by sequencing in a study of blood T cell repertoires in COVID-19. Study background: Spain, Italy and the United States supplied samples that represented acute and convalescent COVID-19. PBMCs, B-cell-depleted T cells, or T cells were the source of the cDNA or gDNA that made up the material.

Original analysis: Estimated nucleated cell counts came from reference gene primer amplification. The protocol was immunoSEQ multiplex PCR, while the TCRdb copy is restricted to in-frame clones and leaves out a portion. V, J and clone size reflect that table, while D and trimming were determined from the DNA. The sample includes approximately 130,000 clones, approximately 86% of them seen just once. Trimming cost V 2 bases and J 5 bases, with 18 bases left between them. CDR1 and CDR2 (germline): MNHEY, SMNVEV (reference sequence). This CDR3 spans 16 amino acids. This receptor was obtained from a woman aged 45-59 years who had recovered from COVID-19. The chain employs TRBV27 and TRBJ2-5; D remains ambiguous. Input material: peripheral blood. CDR3 DNA sequence: TGTGCCAGCAGTTTAGGTTCACGCGTCGGTACGGAGACCCAGTACTTC. This gives the protein CASSLGSRVGTETQYF.